This T cell receptor (beta chain) was retrieved from a study of blood T cell repertoires in COVID-19. Study details: Sites in the United States, Italy and Spain provided acute and convalescent COVID-19 samples.

Study processing details: For nucleated cells, counts were estimated from reference gene primer amplification. Sequencing used immunoSEQ multiplex PCR; TCRdb keeps in-frame clones, though not all of them. D and trimming were read from the DNA, whereas the V and J calls and clone size are those reported in that table. The repertoire consists of under 200,000 clones, with about 83% occurring once and the leading ten covering approximately 5%. Enrolled through a virtual design, the participants were between about 18 and 100 years of age and came from under 30 US areas. Germline lookup yields CDR1 SNHLY and CDR2 FYNNEI. Losses at the gene ends were 4 bases for V and 2 bases for J; bases not matched to a gene: 6. The CDR3 has 16 amino acids.

This receptor was taken from a man in his forties with acute COVID-19. The sample consisted of PBMCs or T cells enriched from blood (not recorded which). This chain connects TRBV2 to TRBJ2-5, with TRBD2 identical over 11 bases. The DNA of the CDR3 is TGTGCCAGCAGTGGGGGGACTAGCGGAGCGCAAGAGACCCAGTACTTC. Its translation: CASSGGTSGAQETQYF.